This entry is about one TCR beta chain. The data derive from a study of blood T cell repertoires in COVID-19. The data were produced by immunoSEQ multiplex PCR, yet TCRdb's version contains in-frame clones alone and is incomplete. Here the sample spans more than 200,000 clones, approximately 85% being singletons. Losses at the gene ends were 0 bases for V and 6 bases for J; bases not matched to a gene: 6. The CDR3 is 16 residues long. Germline CDR1 reads LGHNA; CDR2 reads YNFKEQ. Sequences were obtained from peripheral blood. This clonotype was obtained from a woman of 80 years or more with COVID-19, enrolled during active disease. This chain connects TRBV4-2 to TRBJ2-2; 8 nucleotides align to TRBD2. CDR3 nucleotide sequence: TGTGCCAGCAGCCAAGAGGGGACTAGTAGTTCCGGGGAGCTGTTTTTT. Amino acid sequence: CASSQEGTSSSGELFF.